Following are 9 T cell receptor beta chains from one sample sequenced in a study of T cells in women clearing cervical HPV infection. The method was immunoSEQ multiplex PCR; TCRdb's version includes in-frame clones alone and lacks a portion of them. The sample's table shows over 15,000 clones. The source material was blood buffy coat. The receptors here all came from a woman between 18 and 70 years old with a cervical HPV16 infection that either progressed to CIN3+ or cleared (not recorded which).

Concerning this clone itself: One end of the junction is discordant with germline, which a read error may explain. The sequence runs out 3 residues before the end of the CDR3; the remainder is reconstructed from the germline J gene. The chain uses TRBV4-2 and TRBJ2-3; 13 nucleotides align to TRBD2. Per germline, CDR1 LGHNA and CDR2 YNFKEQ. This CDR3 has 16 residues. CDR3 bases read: TGCGCCAGCAGCCACGGACTAGCGGGGGTCACAGATACG. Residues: CASSHGLAGVTDT. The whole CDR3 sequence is CASSHGLAGVTDTQYF.

CDR3 DNA, as far as it was read: TGTGCCAGTAGTGTAACCGGGACAGGGGCCCACGAG. Its translation: CASSVTGTGAHE. The full CDR3 reads CASSVTGTGAHEQYF. The V call is TRBV19, the J call TRBJ2-7, with 10 bases matching TRBD1. The missing CDR3 end, 3 residues past where the read stops, is filled in from the germline J gene. This CDR3 has 15 amino acids. With 5 bases clipped from V and 5 bases from J, the junction kept 9 bases outside the gene matches. The germline gives CDR1 LNHDA, CDR2 SQIVND (reference sequence).

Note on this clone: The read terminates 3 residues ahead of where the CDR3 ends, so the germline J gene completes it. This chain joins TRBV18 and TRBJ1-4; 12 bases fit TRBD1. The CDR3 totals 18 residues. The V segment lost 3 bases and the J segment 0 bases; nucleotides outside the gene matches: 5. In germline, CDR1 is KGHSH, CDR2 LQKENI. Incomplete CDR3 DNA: TGTGCCAGCTCACCCTATGGGACAGGGGGCCCAACTAATGAAAAA. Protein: CASSPYGTGGPTNEK. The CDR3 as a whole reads CASSPYGTGGPTNEKLFF.

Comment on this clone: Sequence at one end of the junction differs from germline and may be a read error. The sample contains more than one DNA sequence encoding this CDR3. The DNA read from the CDR3 is TGCAGTGCTAGAATCTGGACAGGGACTAATCAACCC. It specifies CSARIWTGTNQP. The entire CDR3 protein reads CSARIWTGTNQPQHF. The chain combines TRBV20-1 with TRBJ1-5; TRBD1 matches at 8 bases. The read is 3 residues too short to cover the CDR3 end, so that end is filled in from the germline J gene. The germline CDR1 and CDR2 sequences are DFQATT and SNEGSKA (reference sequence). This CDR3 is built from 15 residues.

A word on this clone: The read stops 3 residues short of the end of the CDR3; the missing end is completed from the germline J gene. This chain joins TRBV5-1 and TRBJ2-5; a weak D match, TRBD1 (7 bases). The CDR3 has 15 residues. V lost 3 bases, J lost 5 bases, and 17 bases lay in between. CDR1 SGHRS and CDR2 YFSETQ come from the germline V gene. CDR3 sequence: CASSYQGGSEETQYF. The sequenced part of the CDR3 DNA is TGCGCCAGCAGCTACCAGGGGGGTTCGGAGGAGACC.

The CDR3 is CASSQLGGISYEQYF. CDR3 bases read: TGTGCCAGCAGCCAGTTAGGGGGAATCTCCTACGAG. The chain joins TRBV11-2 to TRBJ2-7, with D possibly TRBD1 on 6 matching bases. The read stops 3 residues short of the end of the CDR3; the missing end is completed from the germline J gene. Germline V lookup: CDR1 SGHAT, CDR2 FQNNGV. The CDR3 extends over 15 amino acids. The ends were cut back, 5 bases at V and 0 bases at J, with 14 bases in the middle.

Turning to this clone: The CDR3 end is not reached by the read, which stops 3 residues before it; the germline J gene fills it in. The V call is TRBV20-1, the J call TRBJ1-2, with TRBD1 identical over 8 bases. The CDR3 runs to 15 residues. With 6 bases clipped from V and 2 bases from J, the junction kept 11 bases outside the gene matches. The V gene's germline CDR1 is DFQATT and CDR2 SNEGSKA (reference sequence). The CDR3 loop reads CSAHPTQGANYGYTF. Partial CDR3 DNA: TGCAGTGCCCACCCTACTCAGGGGGCGAACTATGGC.

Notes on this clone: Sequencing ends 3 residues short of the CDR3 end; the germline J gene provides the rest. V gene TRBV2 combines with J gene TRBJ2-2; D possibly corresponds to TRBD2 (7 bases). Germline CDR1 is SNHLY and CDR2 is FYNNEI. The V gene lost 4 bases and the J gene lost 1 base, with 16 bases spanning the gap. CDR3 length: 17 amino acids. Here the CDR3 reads CASSVPPGGLNTGELFF. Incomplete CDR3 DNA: TGTGCCAGCAGTGTCCCCCCGGGGGGCTTGAACACCGGGGAG.

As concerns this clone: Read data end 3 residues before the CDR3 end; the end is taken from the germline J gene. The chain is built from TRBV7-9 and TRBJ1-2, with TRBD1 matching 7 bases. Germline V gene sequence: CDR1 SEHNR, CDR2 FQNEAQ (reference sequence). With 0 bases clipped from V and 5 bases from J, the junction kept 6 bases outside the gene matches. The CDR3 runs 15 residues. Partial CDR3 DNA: TGTGCCAGCAGCTTAGCGCACGACAGGGAATATGGC. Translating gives CASSLAHDREYG. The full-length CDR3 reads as CASSLAHDREYGYTF.